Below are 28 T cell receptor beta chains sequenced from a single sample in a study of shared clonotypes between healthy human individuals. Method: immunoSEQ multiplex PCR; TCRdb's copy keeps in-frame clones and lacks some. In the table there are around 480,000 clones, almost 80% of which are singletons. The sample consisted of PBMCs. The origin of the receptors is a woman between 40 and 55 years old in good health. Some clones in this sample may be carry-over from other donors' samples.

The CDR3 sequence: CASSLTGTLTGANVLTF. The CDR3 DNA sequence: TGCGCCAGCAGTCTTACCGGGACCCTCACTGGGGCCAACGTCCTGACTTTC. V gene TRBV5-1 combines with J gene TRBJ2-6; D tentatively fits TRBD1 or TRBD2 (5 bases each). V was shortened by 5 bases and J by 2 bases, with 17 bases between the two germline ends. The CDR3 has 17 amino acids. Germline lookup yields CDR1 SGHRS and CDR2 YFSETQ. Looking up the rest from reference TRBV5-1 and TRBJ2-6 gives the full variable domain: KAGVTQTPRYLIKTRGQQVTLSCSPISGHRSVSWYQQTPGQGLQFLFEYFSETQRNKGNFPGRFSGRQFSNSRSEMNVSTLELGDSALYLCASSLTGTLTGANVLTFGAGSRLTVL.

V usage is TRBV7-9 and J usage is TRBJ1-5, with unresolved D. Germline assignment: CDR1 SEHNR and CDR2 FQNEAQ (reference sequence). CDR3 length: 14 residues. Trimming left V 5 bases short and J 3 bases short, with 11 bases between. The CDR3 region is CASSLGDPNQPQHF. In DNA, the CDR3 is TGTGCCAGCAGCCTGGGCGACCCCAATCAGCCCCAGCATTTT. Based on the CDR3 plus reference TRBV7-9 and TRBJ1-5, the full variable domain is DTGVSQNPRHKITKRGQNVTFRCDPISEHNRLYWYRQTLGQGPEFLTYFQNEAQLEKSRLLSDRFSAERPKGSFSTLEIQRTEQGDSAMYLCASSLGDPNQPQHFGDGTRLSIL.

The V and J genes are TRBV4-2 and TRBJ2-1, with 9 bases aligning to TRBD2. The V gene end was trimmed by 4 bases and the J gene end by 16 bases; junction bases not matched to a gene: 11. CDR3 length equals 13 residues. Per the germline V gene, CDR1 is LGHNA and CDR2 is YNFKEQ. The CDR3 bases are TGTGCCAGCAGCCTAACACCCGGGACTAGCCTTTTCTTC. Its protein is CASSLTPGTSLFF.

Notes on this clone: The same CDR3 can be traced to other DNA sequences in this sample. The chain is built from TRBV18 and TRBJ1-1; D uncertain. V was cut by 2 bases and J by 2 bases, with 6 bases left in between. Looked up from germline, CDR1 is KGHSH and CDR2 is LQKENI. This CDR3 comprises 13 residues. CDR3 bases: TGTGCCAGCTCACCAGGCGGAAACACTGAAGCTTTCTTT. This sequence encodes CASSPGGNTEAFF.

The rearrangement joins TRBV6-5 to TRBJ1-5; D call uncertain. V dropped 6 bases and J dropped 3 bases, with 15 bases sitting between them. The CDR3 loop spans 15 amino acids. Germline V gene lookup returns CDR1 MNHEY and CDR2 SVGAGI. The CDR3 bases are TGTGCCAGCAGGCCGATGCCACAAGCCAATCAGCCCCAGCATTTT. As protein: CASRPMPQANQPQHF.

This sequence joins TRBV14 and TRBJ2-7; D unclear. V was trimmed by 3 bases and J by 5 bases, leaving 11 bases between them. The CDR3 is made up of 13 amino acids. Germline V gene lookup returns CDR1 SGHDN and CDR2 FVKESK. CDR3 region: CASSHGPGDEQYF. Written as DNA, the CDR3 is TGTGCCAGCAGCCATGGGCCGGGCGACGAGCAGTACTTC.

In DNA, the CDR3 is TGTGCCAGCAGCTCCCTCCCGGTGGGGAAAGCGGGAGGGCCGGGGAATGAGCAGTTCTTC. Encoded protein: CASSSLPVGKAGGPGNEQFF. V is TRBV11-3 and J is TRBJ2-1; TRBD2 aligns across 10 bases. The junction had 22 bases not matched to a gene; V was cut back by 4 bases and J by 7 bases. From germline, CDR1 is SGHNT and CDR2 YENEEA. The CDR3 has 20 amino acids.

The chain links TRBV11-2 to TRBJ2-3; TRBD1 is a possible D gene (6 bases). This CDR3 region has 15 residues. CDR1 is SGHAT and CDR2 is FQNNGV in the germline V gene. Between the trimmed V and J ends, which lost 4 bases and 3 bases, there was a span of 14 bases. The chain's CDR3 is CASSSQGLWTDTQYF. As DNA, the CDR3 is TGTGCCAGCAGCTCACAGGGTCTGTGGACAGATACGCAGTATTTT.

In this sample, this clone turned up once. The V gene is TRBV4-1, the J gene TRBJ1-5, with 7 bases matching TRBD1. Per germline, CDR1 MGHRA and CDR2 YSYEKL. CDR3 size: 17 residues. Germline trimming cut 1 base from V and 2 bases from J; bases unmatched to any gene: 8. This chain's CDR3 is CASSQGRATGRNQPQHF. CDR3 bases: TGCGCCAGCAGCCAAGGAAGGGCGACAGGGCGCAATCAGCCCCAGCATTTT.

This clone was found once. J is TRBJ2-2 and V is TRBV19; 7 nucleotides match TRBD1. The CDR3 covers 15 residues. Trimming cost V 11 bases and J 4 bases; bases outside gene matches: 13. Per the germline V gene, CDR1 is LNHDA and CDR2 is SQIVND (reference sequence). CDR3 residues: CASHRQGLGTGELFF. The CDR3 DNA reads TGTGCCTCCCATCGACAGGGCTTAGGCACCGGGGAGCTGTTTTTT.

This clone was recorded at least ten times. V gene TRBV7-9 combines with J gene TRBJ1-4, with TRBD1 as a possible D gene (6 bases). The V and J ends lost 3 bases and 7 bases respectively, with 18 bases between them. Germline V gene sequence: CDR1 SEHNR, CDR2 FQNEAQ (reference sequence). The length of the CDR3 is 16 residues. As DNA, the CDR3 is TGTGCCAGCAGCTTGACCGGGGGCGAGGGAGGTGAAAAACTGTTTTTT. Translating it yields CASSLTGGEGGEKLFF. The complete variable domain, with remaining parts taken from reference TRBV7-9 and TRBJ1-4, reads DTGVSQNPRHKITKRGQNVTFRCDPISEHNRLYWYRQTLGQGPEFLTYFQNEAQLEKSRLLSDRFSAERPKGSFSTLEIQRTEQGDSAMYLCASSLTGGEGGEKLFFGSGTQLSVL.

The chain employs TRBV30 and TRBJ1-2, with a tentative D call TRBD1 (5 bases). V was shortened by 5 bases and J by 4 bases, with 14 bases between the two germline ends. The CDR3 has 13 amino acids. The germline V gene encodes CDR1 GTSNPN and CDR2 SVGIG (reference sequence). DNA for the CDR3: TGTGCCTGGGTCCCGGGACCCATCTATGGCTACACCTTC. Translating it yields CAWVPGPIYGYTF.

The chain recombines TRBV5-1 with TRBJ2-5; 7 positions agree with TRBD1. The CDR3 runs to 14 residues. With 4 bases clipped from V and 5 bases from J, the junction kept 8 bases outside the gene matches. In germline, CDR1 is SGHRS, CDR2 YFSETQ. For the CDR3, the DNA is TGCGCCAGCAGCCCGACAACAGGGGAGGAGACCCAGTACTTC. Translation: CASSPTTGEETQYF. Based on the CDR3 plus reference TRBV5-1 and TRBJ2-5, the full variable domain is KAGVTQTPRYLIKTRGQQVTLSCSPISGHRSVSWYQQTPGQGLQFLFEYFSETQRNKGNFPGRFSGRQFSNSRSEMNVSTLELGDSALYLCASSPTTGEETQYFGPGTRLLVL.

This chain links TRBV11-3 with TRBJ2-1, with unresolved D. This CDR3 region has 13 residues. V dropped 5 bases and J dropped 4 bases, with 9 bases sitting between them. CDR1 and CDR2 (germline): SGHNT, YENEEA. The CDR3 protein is CASSKDEYNEQFF. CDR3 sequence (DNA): TGTGCCAGCAGCAAGGACGAGTACAATGAGCAGTTCTTC.

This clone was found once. The CDR3 DNA reads TGTGCCAGCAGTGTTAGCGGGAAGTCCTACAATGAGCAGTTCTTC. It specifies CASSVSGKSYNEQFF. V and J are TRBV28 and TRBJ2-1; 8 bases are a match to TRBD2. The CDR3 loop spans 15 amino acids. V lost 5 bases, J lost 1 base, and 4 bases stayed unmatched. Germline-derived CDR1 and CDR2 are MDHEN and SYDVKM.

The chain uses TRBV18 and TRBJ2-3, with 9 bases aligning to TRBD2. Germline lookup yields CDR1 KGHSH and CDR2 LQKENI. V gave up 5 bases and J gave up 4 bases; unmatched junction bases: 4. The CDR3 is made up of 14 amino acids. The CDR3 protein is CASSRAGGPDTQYF. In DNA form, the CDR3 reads TGTGCCAGCTCAAGGGCGGGGGGGCCAGATACGCAGTATTTT.

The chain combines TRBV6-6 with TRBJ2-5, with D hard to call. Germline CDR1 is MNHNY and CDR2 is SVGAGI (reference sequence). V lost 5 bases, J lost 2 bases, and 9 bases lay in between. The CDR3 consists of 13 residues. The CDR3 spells CASSPQDQETQYF. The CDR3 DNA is TGTGCCAGCAGTCCCCAGGATCAAGAGACCCAGTACTTC.

CDR3 sequence: CASSEPTWASEAFF. DNA for the CDR3: TGTGCCAGCAGTGAACCCACTTGGGCAAGTGAAGCTTTCTTT. This chain uses TRBV25-1 with TRBJ1-1; no clear D. CDR1 and CDR2 from the germline V gene are MGHDK and SYGVNS. V lost 2 bases and J lost 7, with 14 bases in between. CDR3 length equals 14 residues.

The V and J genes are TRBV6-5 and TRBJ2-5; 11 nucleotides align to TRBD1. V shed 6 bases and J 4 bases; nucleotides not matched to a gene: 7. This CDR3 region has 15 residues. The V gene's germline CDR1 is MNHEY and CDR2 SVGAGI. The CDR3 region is CASSRGQGGGETQYF. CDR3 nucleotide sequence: TGTGCCAGCAGCCGGGGACAGGGGGGAGGAGAGACCCAGTACTTC.

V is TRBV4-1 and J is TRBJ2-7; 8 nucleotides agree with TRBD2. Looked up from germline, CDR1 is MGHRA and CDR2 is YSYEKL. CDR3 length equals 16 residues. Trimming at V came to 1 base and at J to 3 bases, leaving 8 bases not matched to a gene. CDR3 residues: CASSQARLARDYEQYF. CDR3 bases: TGCGCCAGCAGCCAAGCCCGACTAGCGAGAGACTACGAGCAGTACTTC.

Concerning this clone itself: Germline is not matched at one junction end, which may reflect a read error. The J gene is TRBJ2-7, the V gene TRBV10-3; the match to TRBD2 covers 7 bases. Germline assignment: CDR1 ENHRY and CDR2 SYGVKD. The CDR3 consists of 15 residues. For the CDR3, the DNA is TGTGCCATCAGTGAGTCTGGCGGGAGCCAAGGGGAGCAGTACTTT. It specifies CAISESGGSQGEQYF.

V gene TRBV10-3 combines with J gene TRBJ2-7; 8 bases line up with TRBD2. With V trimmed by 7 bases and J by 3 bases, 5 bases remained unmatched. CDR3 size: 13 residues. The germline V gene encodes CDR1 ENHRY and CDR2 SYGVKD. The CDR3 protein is CAITEAGDYEQYF. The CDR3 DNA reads TGTGCCATCACCGAAGCGGGAGACTACGAGCAGTACTTC.

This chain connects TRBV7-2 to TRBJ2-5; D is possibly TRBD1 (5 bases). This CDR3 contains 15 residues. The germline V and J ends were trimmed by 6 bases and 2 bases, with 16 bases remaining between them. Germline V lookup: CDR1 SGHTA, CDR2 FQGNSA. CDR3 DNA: TGTGCCAGCAGGGTTGGGGCGTCGCTGCAAGAGACCCAGTACTTC. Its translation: CASRVGASLQETQYF.

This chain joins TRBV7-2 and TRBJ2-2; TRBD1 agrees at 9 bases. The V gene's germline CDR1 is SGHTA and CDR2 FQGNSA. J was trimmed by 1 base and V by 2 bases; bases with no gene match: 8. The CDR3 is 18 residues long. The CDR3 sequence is CASSLRRTGVKNTGELFF. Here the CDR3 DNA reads TGTGCCAGCAGCTTAAGAAGGACAGGGGTGAAGAACACCGGGGAGCTGTTTTTT.

CDR3 sequence: CASSVGDSQIYGYTF. DNA for the CDR3: TGTGCCAGCAGCGTAGGGGACAGCCAGATCTATGGCTACACCTTC. The chain couples TRBV9 to TRBJ1-2, with 7 bases matching TRBD1. From germline, CDR1 is SGDLS and CDR2 YYNGEE. This CDR3 spans 15 amino acids. Germline trimming cut 0 bases from V and 4 bases from J; bases unmatched to any gene: 6.

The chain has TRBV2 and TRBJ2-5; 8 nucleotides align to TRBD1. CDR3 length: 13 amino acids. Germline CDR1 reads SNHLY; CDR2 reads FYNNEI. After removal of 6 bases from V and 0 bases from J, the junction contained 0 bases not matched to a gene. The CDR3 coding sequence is TGTGCCAGCAGGGGACAGGACCAAGAGACCCAGTACTTC. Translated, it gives CASRGQDQETQYF.

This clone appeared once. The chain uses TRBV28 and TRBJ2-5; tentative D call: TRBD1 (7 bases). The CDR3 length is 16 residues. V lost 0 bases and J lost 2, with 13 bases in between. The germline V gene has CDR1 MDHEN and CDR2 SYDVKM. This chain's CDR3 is CASSLWAGGQQETQYF. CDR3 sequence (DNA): TGTGCCAGCAGTTTATGGGCAGGGGGGCAACAAGAGACCCAGTACTTC.

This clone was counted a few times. The CDR3 sequence is CASSLEYTSYEQYF. CDR3 DNA sequence: TGTGCCAGCAGCTTAGAGTATACATCCTACGAGCAGTACTTC. The chain is built from TRBV7-2 and TRBJ2-7; unclear D gene. The CDR3 spans 14 residues. V gave up 1 base and J gave up 1 base, with 8 bases separating them. Per the germline V gene, CDR1 is SGHTA and CDR2 is FQGNSA.